Below are 30 T cell receptor beta chains sequenced from a single sample in a study of vaccination and CD4 T cells after COVID-19. An Oncomine TCR Beta short-read assay was used to sequence the DNA from cultured CD4+ T cells. TCRdb called the PCR reads again in MiXCR, with one record for every CDR3 protein. The top ten hold 9.5% to 15% of the sample, which has about 9,100 distinct CDR3 sequences, approximately 61% seen once. Treatment indicated: approximately 11-day PBMC culture with coronavirus spike peptide pools or control peptides (ViraFEST assay). Their recognized antigens are unknown. Source: cultured CD4+ T cells from blood, taken after SARS-CoV-2 vaccination. Receptor source: a human donor with COVID-19.

This chain joins TRBV7-2 and TRBJ2-5; TRBD2 matches at 9 bases. In germline, CDR1 is SGHTA, CDR2 FQGNSA. Losses at the gene ends were 1 base for V and 5 bases for J; bases not matched to a gene: 11. This CDR3 is 17 amino acids long. The CDR3 loop reads CASSLVAGGTSGETQYF. In DNA, the CDR3 is TGTGCCAGCAGCTTAGTTGCGGGGGGGACCTCCGGGGAGACCCAGTACTTC. Supplemented by reference TRBV7-2 and TRBJ2-5, the full variable domain reads GAGVSQSPSNKVTEKGKDVELRCDPISGHTALYWYRQSLGQGLEFLIYFQGNSAPDKSGLPSDRFSAERTGGSVSTLTIQRTQQEDSAVYLCASSLVAGGTSGETQYFGPGTRLLVL.

This clonotype was counted only a few times. The gene calls are TRBV2 and TRBJ1-2; maybe TRBD1 (6 bases). The V and J ends lost 6 bases and 7 bases respectively, with 12 bases between them. The CDR3 is made up of 12 amino acids. The germline V gene encodes CDR1 SNHLY and CDR2 FYNNEI. The DNA for the CDR3 is TGTGCCAGCAGGATCGGACAGTTTGGCTACACCTTC. Translated, it gives CASRIGQFGYTF.

This chain links TRBV19 with TRBJ2-5, with 7 bases aligning to TRBD2. J was trimmed by 3 bases and V by 6 bases; bases with no gene match: 13. The CDR3 is 16 residues long. Germline V lookup: CDR1 LNHDA, CDR2 SQIVND (reference sequence). CDR3 residues: CASSDLALRGKETQYF. The CDR3 coding sequence is TGTGCCAGTAGCGATTTGGCGTTGCGGGGGAAAGAGACCCAGTACTTC. Combining the CDR3 with reference TRBV19 and TRBJ2-5 gives the whole variable domain DGGITQSPKYLFRKEGQNVTLSCEQNLNHDAMYWYRQDPGQGLRLIYYSQIVNDFQKGDIAEGYSVSREKKESFPLTVTSAQKNPTAFYLCASSDLALRGKETQYFGPGTRLLVL.

V and J are TRBV2 and TRBJ1-2; 7 bases fit TRBD1. The V gene's germline CDR1 is SNHLY and CDR2 FYNNEI. The CDR3 extends over 15 amino acids. V was pared by 6 bases and J by 3 bases, with 10 bases of the junction left unmatched. CDR3 in DNA: TGTGCCAGCAGGGGGACAGCTCGGTCTGACTATGGCTACACCTTC. Its translation is CASRGTARSDYGYTF.

V is TRBV6-1 and J is TRBJ1-1; no clear D gene. Germline CDR1 MNHNS, CDR2 SASEGT. Trimming pared 7 bases from V and 11 bases from J, leaving 14 bases between. This CDR3 has 11 residues. CDR3 protein: CASTRLEEAFF. The CDR3 region has the DNA TGTGCCAGCACCCGCCTTGAGGAGGCTTTCTTT.

The chain is built from TRBV20-1 and TRBJ1-1; tentative D call: TRBD1 (6 bases). The CDR3 runs to 12 residues. The V and J ends lost 0 bases and 10 bases respectively, with 12 bases between them. Germline lookup yields CDR1 DFQATT and CDR2 SNEGSKA (reference sequence). This chain's CDR3 is CSAREGTGRAFF. CDR3 sequence (DNA): TGCAGTGCTAGAGAAGGTACAGGGCGAGCTTTCTTT.

This rearrangement joins TRBV11-2 to TRBJ1-1; 7 bases are a match to TRBD1. V gave up 5 bases and J gave up 1 base; unmatched junction bases: 13. Germline V gene sequence: CDR1 SGHAT, CDR2 FQNNGV. The CDR3 covers 17 residues. DNA for the CDR3: TGTGCCAGCAGCCCAACAGGGAACCCAGGGGGGAACACTGAAGCTTTCTTT. Protein product: CASSPTGNPGGNTEAFF.

The gene calls are TRBV20-1 and TRBJ2-5, with 10 nucleotides matching TRBD1. The CDR3 length is 15 residues. The ends lost 1 base at V and 4 bases at J; junction bases unmatched: 6. Germline values: CDR1 DFQATT, CDR2 SNEGSKA (reference sequence). CDR3 sequence: CSARADRGQRETQYF. DNA for the CDR3: TGCAGTGCTAGAGCCGACAGGGGGCAACGAGAGACCCAGTACTTC.

The chain joins TRBV6-1 to TRBJ2-4, with D hard to call. V was pared by 6 bases and J by 0 bases, with 15 bases between. The CDR3 is 16 residues long. CDR1 and CDR2 (germline): MNHNS, SASEGT. The CDR3 protein is CASSRLTELAKNIQYF. The CDR3 DNA reads as TGTGCCAGCAGCCGACTGACTGAGCTAGCCAAAAACATTCAGTACTTC.

The V gene is TRBV20-1, the J gene TRBJ1-2, with 7 bases matching TRBD1. Germline V gene data show CDR1 as DFQATT and CDR2 as SNEGSKA (reference sequence). V was pared by 6 bases and J by 0 bases, with 4 bases of the junction left unmatched. There are 13 residues in the CDR3. The DNA for the CDR3 is TGCAGTGCCATGACAGGGACTAACTATGGCTACACCTTC. This codes for CSAMTGTNYGYTF.

This chain connects TRBV24-1 to TRBJ2-2; 11 positions match TRBD1. The CDR3 has 15 residues. CDR1 KGHDR and CDR2 SFDVKD come from the germline V gene. V trimming: 9 bases; J trimming: 7 bases; junction bases outside the gene matches: 9. DNA for the CDR3: TGTGCCACCGACCGGACAGGGGGCTTGGACGGGGAGCTGTTTTTT. This encodes CATDRTGGLDGELFF.

The chain carries TRBV7-8 and TRBJ2-3; TRBD2 aligns across 9 bases. V was pared by 1 base and J by 1 base, with 9 bases of the junction left unmatched. The CDR3 contains 18 residues. The germline V gene encodes CDR1 SGHVS and CDR2 FQNEAQ. Here the CDR3 DNA reads TGTGCCAGCAGCTTAGTCCGGGGTAGCGGGGGCGGCACAGATACGCAGTATTTT. Amino acids: CASSLVRGSGGGTDTQYF. The full variable domain, its missing parts supplied by reference TRBV7-8 and TRBJ2-3, is GAGVSQSPRYKVAKRGQDVALRCDPISGHVSLFWYQQALGQGPEFLTYFQNEAQLDKSGLPSDRFFAERPEGSVSTLKIQRTQQEDSAVYLCASSLVRGSGGGTDTQYFGPGTRLTVL.

The chain joins TRBV7-3 to TRBJ2-6; no clear D. The CDR3 has 14 residues. V was cut by 6 bases and J by 0 bases, with 6 bases left in between. The germline gives CDR1 SGHTA, CDR2 FQGTGA. The CDR3 DNA sequence: TGTGCCAGCAGTCCTAACTCTGGGGCCAACGTCCTGACTTTC. This gives the protein CASSPNSGANVLTF. The whole variable domain, remainder taken from reference TRBV7-3 and TRBJ2-6, is GAGVSQTPSNKVTEKGKYVELRCDPISGHTALYWYRQSLGQGPEFLIYFQGTGAADDSGLPNDRFFAVRPEGSVSTLKIQRTERGDSAVYLCASSPNSGANVLTFGAGSRLTVL.

This clonotype was seen a few times. The CDR3 region is CASGLTGNRGQPQHF. The CDR3, as DNA: TGTGCCAGCGGACTAACAGGGAATAGGGGTCAGCCCCAGCATTTT. The chain links TRBV27 to TRBJ1-5; D is perhaps TRBD1 (6 bases). Germline loops: CDR1 MNHEY, CDR2 SMNVEV (reference sequence). Trimming shortened V by 8 bases and J by 6 bases, and 20 bases separated the two germline ends. The CDR3 sequence is 15 residues long.

The rearrangement uses TRBV6-5 and TRBJ2-5, with 7 bases lining up with TRBD1. Trimming cost V 1 base and J 9 bases; bases outside gene matches: 17. Looked up from germline, CDR1 is MNHEY and CDR2 is SVGAGI. The CDR3 is 17 residues long. CDR3 nucleotide sequence: TGTGCCAGCAGTTACTTCCCACCGCGGACAGGACAAGAAGCCCAGTACTTC. Amino acid sequence: CASSYFPPRTGQEAQYF.

The chain uses TRBV27 and TRBJ1-5; no clear D. Deletions cut 3 bases from V and 3 bases from J, with 9 bases between. This CDR3 contains 14 residues. Per germline, CDR1 MNHEY and CDR2 SMNVEV (reference sequence). The CDR3 bases are TGTGCCAGCAGTTTTCCCAGACCCAATCAGCCCCAGCATTTT. Its translation is CASSFPRPNQPQHF.

The J gene is TRBJ2-1, the V gene TRBV20-1, with D possibly TRBD2 on 5 matching bases. CDR1 and CDR2 from the germline V gene are DFQATT and SNEGSKA (reference sequence). CDR3 length: 15 amino acids. Trimming took off 0 bases at V and 6 bases at J, with 15 bases between the two ends. The CDR3 coding sequence is TGCAGTGCTAGAGATCTCCCGGGGATCGGCAATGAGCAGTTCTTC. Translation: CSARDLPGIGNEQFF.

This clonotype has just one count. CDR3 protein: CASSPRGGLGETQYF. Here the CDR3 DNA reads TGTGCCAGCAGCCCGCGGGGGGGGCTGGGTGAGACCCAGTACTTC. The rearrangement uses TRBV7-2 and TRBJ2-5, with 9 bases fitting TRBD2. J gave up 5 bases and V 5 bases, and 9 bases lay outside the gene matches. In germline, CDR1 is SGHTA, CDR2 FQGNSA. This CDR3 comprises 15 residues.

The chain combines TRBV7-9 with TRBJ1-3; TRBD1 might be the D (5 bases). Trimming removed 5 bases at V and 4 bases at J, with 6 bases between. Germline-derived CDR1 and CDR2 are SEHNR and FQNEAQ (reference sequence). The CDR3 is 12 residues long. The CDR3, as DNA: TGTGCCAGCAGCCGACAGGGAAACACCATATATTTT. This encodes CASSRQGNTIYF.

This sequence joins TRBV5-4 and TRBJ1-2; a weak D match, TRBD1 (5 bases). The CDR3 extends over 14 amino acids. The V and J ends lost 3 bases and 4 bases respectively, with 13 bases between them. Germline assignment: CDR1 SGHNT and CDR2 YYREEE (reference sequence). The CDR3 region has the DNA TGTGCCAGCAGCTCCGGGACGCGGCCCTATGGCTACACCTTC. Protein sequence: CASSSGTRPYGYTF. The full variable domain, in which reference TRBV5-4 and TRBJ1-2 provide the parts outside the CDR3, is ETGVTQSPTHLIKTRGQQVTLRCSSQSGHNTVSWYQQALGQGPQFIFQYYREEENGRGNFPPRFSGLQFPNYSSELNVNALELDDSALYLCASSSGTRPYGYTFGSGTRLTVV.

This clonotype has just a few counts. The rearrangement links TRBV7-2 to TRBJ2-7; D uncertain. Trimming removed 2 bases at V and 3 bases at J, with 11 bases between. The CDR3 length is 14 residues. The germline CDR1 and CDR2 sequences are SGHTA and FQGNSA. The CDR3 sequence is CASSLTKGLYEQYF. The CDR3 bases are TGTGCCAGCAGCTTAACGAAGGGTCTCTACGAGCAGTACTTC.

The rearrangement joins TRBV10-3 to TRBJ1-1; 10 bases agree with TRBD1. CDR1 is ENHRY, CDR2 SYGVKD, per germline. The J segment lost 6 bases and the V segment lost 6 bases, leaving 4 bases of the junction unmatched. The CDR3 sequence is 13 residues long. CDR3 loop: CAISPGQGSEAFF. CDR3 coding DNA: TGTGCCATCAGCCCGGGACAGGGGTCTGAAGCTTTCTTT.

The chain employs TRBV21-1 and TRBJ1-5; the table names TRBD1, a call not compared with the DNA. TRBV21-1 is marked as a pseudogene. The CDR3 runs 16 residues. DNA of the CDR3: TGTGCCAGCAGCAAAGCAAGGCAGGGTAGCAATCAGCCCCAGCATTTT. Translation: CASSKARQGSNQPQHF.

The chain uses TRBV7-3 and TRBJ2-1; 7 nucleotides line up with TRBD2. The CDR3 sequence is 15 residues long. Germline-derived CDR1 and CDR2 are SGHTA and FQGTGA. V trimming: 2 bases; J trimming: 5 bases; junction bases outside the gene matches: 6. This CDR3 reads CASSLQAGINNEQFF. For the CDR3, the DNA is TGTGCCAGCAGCTTACAAGCGGGGATAAACAATGAGCAGTTCTTC.

This clonotype has just a few counts. The chain has TRBV19 and TRBJ1-1; weak D call: TRBD1 (5 bases). The CDR3 is made up of 14 amino acids. V lost 7 bases to trimming and J lost 4 bases, with 16 bases between them. Germline V gene sequence: CDR1 LNHDA, CDR2 SQIVND (reference sequence). The DNA of the CDR3 is TGTGCCAGTACCCAGAGGGGATTGGGCACTGAAGCTTTCTTT. Translation: CASTQRGLGTEAFF.

This chain joins TRBV20-1 and TRBJ2-2; TRBD2 is a possible D gene (6 bases). Germline CDR1 is DFQATT and CDR2 is SNEGSKA (reference sequence). This CDR3 contains 12 residues. Between the trimmed V and J ends, which lost 2 bases and 5 bases, there was a span of 6 bases. The DNA of the CDR3 is TGCAGTGCTAGACGGGGGACCGGGGAGCTGTTTTTT. It is translated as CSARRGTGELFF.

This clonotype was picked up a small number of times. The chain joins TRBV20-1 to TRBJ2-5; 9 bases agree with TRBD2. CDR1 is DFQATT and CDR2 is SNEGSKA in the germline V gene (reference sequence). V dropped 6 bases and J dropped 7; count of bases not matched to a gene: 9. CDR3 length: 13 amino acids. The CDR3 protein is CSARLAAGVTQYF. The CDR3 bases are TGCAGTGCCAGACTAGCGGCTGGTGTGACCCAGTACTTC.

This sequence joins TRBV12-3 or TRBV12-4 and TRBJ1-5, with TRBD1 as a possible D gene (6 bases). The CDR3 covers 13 residues. V lost 5 bases, J lost 4 bases, and 9 bases lay in between. The CDR3 coding sequence is TGTGCCAGCAGTCCGACAGGAAATCAGCCCCAGCATTTT. Translating it yields CASSPTGNQPQHF.

The genes are TRBV6-1 and TRBJ1-5, with TRBD1 matching 9 bases. The CDR3 covers 14 residues. Losses at the gene ends were 6 bases for V and 5 bases for J; bases not matched to a gene: 5. CDR1 is MNHNS, CDR2 SASEGT, per germline. CDR3 nucleotide sequence: TGTGCCAGCAGACGACAGGGGGGGGATCAGCCCCAGCATTTT. This codes for CASRRQGGDQPQHF.

This clonotype appeared a few times. The chain carries TRBV24-1 and TRBJ2-5; possible D gene TRBD2, 6 bases. This CDR3 is built from 16 residues. Germline V CDR1 and CDR2: KGHDR, SFDVKD. Trimming stripped 0 bases from V and 1 base from J, with 11 bases between. Here the CDR3 DNA reads TGTGCCACCAGTGATTTGACTTTGGGGGGCCAAGAGACCCAGTACTTC. Residues: CATSDLTLGGQETQYF.